This TCR beta chain was profiled in a study of cytotoxic CD8 clonotypes in ibrutinib-treated CLL. In the study overall: Patients: 11 relapsed/refractory, roughly 15 treatment-naive, some 18 IGHV unmutated.

The CDR3 extends over 16 amino acids. V shed 4 bases and J shed 3 bases, with 15 bases lying between them. Clones were read by immunoSEQ multiplex PCR, and TCRdb kept only the in-frame ones, dropping some. The sample records approximately 15,000 clones, over 60% being singletons. The rearrangement links TRBV23-1 to TRBJ1-4; weak D call: TRBD1 (6 bases). TRBV23-1 belongs to the ORF category, with a function that is uncertain. The sequencing here drew on PBMCs, taken before ibrutinib treatment. This sequence originates from a human donor with chronic lymphocytic leukemia. In nucleotides, the CDR3 is TGCGCCAGCAGTCTTGCCCTACAGGGTTCTAATGAAAAACTGTTTTTT. Protein: CASSLALQGSNEKLFF.